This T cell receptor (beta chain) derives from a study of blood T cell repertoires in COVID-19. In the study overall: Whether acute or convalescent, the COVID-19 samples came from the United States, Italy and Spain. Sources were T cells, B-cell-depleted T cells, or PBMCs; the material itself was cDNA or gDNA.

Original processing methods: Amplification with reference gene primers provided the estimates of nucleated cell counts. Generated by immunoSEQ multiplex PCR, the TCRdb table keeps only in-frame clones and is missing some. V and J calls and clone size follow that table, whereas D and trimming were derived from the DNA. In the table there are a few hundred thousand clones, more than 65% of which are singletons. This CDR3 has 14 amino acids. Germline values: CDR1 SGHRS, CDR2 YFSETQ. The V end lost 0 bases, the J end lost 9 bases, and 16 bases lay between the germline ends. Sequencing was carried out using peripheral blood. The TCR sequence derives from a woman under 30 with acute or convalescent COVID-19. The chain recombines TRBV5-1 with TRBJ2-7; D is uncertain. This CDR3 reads CASSLVGRRNGQYF. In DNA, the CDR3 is TGCGCCAGCAGCTTGGTAGGTAGGCGGAACGGGCAGTACTTC. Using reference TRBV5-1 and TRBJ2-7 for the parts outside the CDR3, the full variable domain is KAGVTQTPRYLIKTRGQQVTLSCSPISGHRSVSWYQQTPGQGLQFLFEYFSETQRNKGNFPGRFSGRQFSNSRSEMNVSTLELGDSALYLCASSLVGRRNGQYFGPGTRLTVT.